A single sample is the source of the 17 T cell receptor beta chains below, sequenced in a study of identical twins. MiXCR, applied by TCRdb to the 5' RACE reads, yields one record per CDR3 protein. The sample yields fewer than 500,000 distinct CDR3 sequences, 13% to 15% seen once. Another study also made use of these data, one on yellow fever vaccine responses in identical twins.

The sequenced sample was CD4+ T cells sorted from blood. Receptors originate from a woman in her late teens or twenties in good health.

This clonotype was observed a few times. The chain couples TRBV28 to TRBJ2-6; the D gene could be TRBD1 or TRBD2 (5 bases each). Trimming left V 4 bases short and J 4 bases short, with 5 bases between. CDR3 length equals 13 residues. Germline V gives CDR1 MDHEN, CDR2 SYDVKM. The CDR3 region has the DNA TGTGCCAGCAGTTGGGGGGGGGCCAACGTCCTGACTTTC. It yields the protein CASSWGGANVLTF.

V and J are TRBV2 and TRBJ2-7; weak D call: TRBD1 (6 bases). The CDR3 totals 13 residues. The V and J ends lost 7 bases and 5 bases respectively, with 15 bases between them. Looked up from germline, CDR1 is SNHLY and CDR2 is FYNNEI. CDR3 in amino acids: CASTLTGFDEQYF. The CDR3 DNA follows: TGTGCCAGCACCCTCACAGGGTTCGACGAGCAGTACTTC.

The chain couples TRBV13 to TRBJ1-6; D is ambiguous. The CDR3 sequence is 14 residues long. V was cut by 6 bases and J by 1 base, with 7 bases left in between. Germline CDR1 reads PRHDT; CDR2 reads FYEKMQ (reference sequence). CDR3 bases: TGTGCCAGCAGGGCAGAGTCCTATAATTCACCCCTCCACTTT. Protein: CASRAESYNSPLHF.

The chain carries TRBV5-5 and TRBJ2-7; tentative D call: TRBD1 (6 bases). This CDR3 has 18 residues. Between the trimmed V and J ends, which lost 0 bases and 0 bases, there was a span of 19 bases. Germline V CDR1 and CDR2: SGHKS, YYEKEE (reference sequence). The CDR3 spells CASSLVRGSDPSSYEQYF. The CDR3 coding sequence is TGTGCCAGCAGCTTGGTCAGGGGCAGTGACCCGAGCTCCTACGAGCAGTACTTC.

This sequence joins TRBV5-6 and TRBJ2-7, with a possible D match to TRBD1 (5 bases). V shed 2 bases and J shed 4 bases, with 13 bases lying between them. The CDR3 sequence is 14 residues long. Germline CDR1 is SGHDT and CDR2 is YYEEEE. The CDR3: CASSLYDRPYEQYF. The CDR3 region has the DNA TGTGCCAGCAGCTTATACGACAGACCTTACGAGCAGTACTTC.

This clonotype was counted between two and nine times. The gene calls are TRBV5-1 and TRBJ2-3; TRBD2 aligns across 10 bases. Germline V gene data show CDR1 as SGHRS and CDR2 as YFSETQ. The CDR3 consists of 15 residues. V gave up 4 bases and J gave up 4 bases; unmatched junction bases: 6. The CDR3 DNA reads TGCGCCAGCAGCCTAAGCGGGAGGGCCTCAGATACGCAGTATTTT. It encodes CASSLSGRASDTQYF.

The chain carries TRBV21-1 and TRBJ2-1; whether TRBD2, the table's D call, matches the DNA was not checked. TRBV21-1 counts as a pseudogene. The CDR3 is 14 amino acids. The CDR3: CASDGTTAYNEQFF. CDR3 sequence (DNA): TGTGCCAGCGATGGGACTACCGCCTACAATGAGCAGTTCTTC.

This clonotype came up a few times. The rearrangement uses TRBV18 and TRBJ2-2, with 10 positions matching TRBD1. CDR3 length equals 16 residues. Per germline, CDR1 KGHSH and CDR2 LQKENI. Germline trimming cut 3 bases from V and 7 bases from J; bases unmatched to any gene: 8. CDR3 DNA: TGTGCCAGCTCACCTACAGACAGGGGGCTTGTCGGGGAGCTGTTTTTT. This encodes CASSPTDRGLVGELFF.

This chain links TRBV6-1 with TRBJ1-6; tentative D call: TRBD1 (5 bases). The V gene lost 6 bases and the J gene lost 2 bases, with 11 bases spanning the gap. This CDR3 is built from 15 residues. Germline CDR1 and CDR2: MNHNS and SASEGT. The CDR3 coding sequence is TGTGCCAGCAGGACGGGACGCACCTATAATTCACCCCTCCACTTT. It yields the protein CASRTGRTYNSPLHF.

The rearrangement uses TRBV7-9 and TRBJ1-2; no clear D. V was pared by 1 base and J by 6 bases, with 9 bases between. Per the germline V gene, CDR1 is SEHNR and CDR2 is FQNEAQ (reference sequence). The CDR3 runs 13 residues. The CDR3: CASSLDTRDGYTF. CDR3 in DNA: TGTGCCAGCAGCTTAGATACTAGGGATGGCTACACCTTC.

The rearrangement links TRBV5-4 to TRBJ2-3, with unresolved D. The CDR3 is 16 amino acids. Germline V gene lookup returns CDR1 SGHNT and CDR2 YYREEE (reference sequence). With 0 bases removed from V and 0 bases from J, the gap between germline ends came to 11 bases. CDR3 nucleotides: TGTGCCAGCAGCTTGGAGACCGAGATTAGCACAGATACGCAGTATTTT. Translated, it gives CASSLETEISTDTQYF.

The chain recombines TRBV3-1 with TRBJ2-3; TRBD1 matches at 8 bases. J lost 4 bases, V lost 5 bases, and 8 bases had no gene match. Germline values: CDR1 LGHDT, CDR2 YNNKEL (reference sequence). The CDR3 spans 15 residues. CDR3 sequence: CASSFRRQGSDTQYF. The CDR3 DNA reads as TGTGCCAGCAGCTTTCGCCGACAGGGGTCAGATACGCAGTATTTT.

This clonotype turned up a few times. V is TRBV7-8 and J is TRBJ2-3; possible D gene TRBD2, 5 bases. Germline V lookup: CDR1 SGHVS, CDR2 FQNEAQ. CDR3 length: 15 amino acids. The germline V and J ends were trimmed by 3 bases and 9 bases, with 19 bases remaining between them. The CDR3 DNA is TGTGCCAGCAGCTTCGTACTAACGGCAAGAGGGACGCAGTATTTT. This encodes CASSFVLTARGTQYF.

This clonotype was detected a few times. This rearrangement joins TRBV5-1 to TRBJ2-1; D is perhaps TRBD1 or TRBD2 (5 bases each). Germline V lookup: CDR1 SGHRS, CDR2 YFSETQ. The V gene lost 4 bases and the J gene lost 7 bases, with 15 bases spanning the gap. CDR3 length: 14 amino acids. The CDR3 DNA sequence: TGCGCCAGCAGCGGTACGGGGCCGGGGAATGAGCAGTTCTTC. The encoded protein is CASSGTGPGNEQFF.

At least ten counts were recorded for this clonotype. The chain has TRBV5-1 and TRBJ2-3; 10 bases match TRBD2. Germline V gene sequence: CDR1 SGHRS, CDR2 YFSETQ. This CDR3 comprises 14 residues. After removal of 5 bases from V and 4 bases from J, the junction contained 4 bases not matched to a gene. The CDR3 nucleotides read TGCGCCAGCAGTACCGGGACTAGCGCAGATACGCAGTATTTT. Translating it yields CASSTGTSADTQYF. Variable domain in full (rest from reference TRBV5-1 and TRBJ2-3): KAGVTQTPRYLIKTRGQQVTLSCSPISGHRSVSWYQQTPGQGLQFLFEYFSETQRNKGNFPGRFSGRQFSNSRSEMNVSTLELGDSALYLCASSTGTSADTQYFGPGTRLTVL.

The chain is built from TRBV4-3 and TRBJ2-1, with 7 bases identical to TRBD2. This CDR3 spans 15 amino acids. The V gene end was trimmed by 0 bases and the J gene end by 10 bases; junction bases not matched to a gene: 9. CDR1 is LGHNA and CDR2 is YSLEER in the germline V gene. CDR3 bases: TGCGCCAGCAGCCAAGAGACTAGCAGACAAACCGAGCAGTTCTTC. Amino acid sequence: CASSQETSRQTEQFF.

This chain joins TRBV5-1 and TRBJ2-4; D is ambiguous. Deletions cut 4 bases from V and 8 bases from J, with 16 bases between. This CDR3 spans 14 amino acids. Looked up from germline, CDR1 is SGHRS and CDR2 is YFSETQ. The DNA of the CDR3 is TGCGCCAGCAGCCAACAGCTATGGAGAGACATTCAGTACTTC. Translating it yields CASSQQLWRDIQYF.